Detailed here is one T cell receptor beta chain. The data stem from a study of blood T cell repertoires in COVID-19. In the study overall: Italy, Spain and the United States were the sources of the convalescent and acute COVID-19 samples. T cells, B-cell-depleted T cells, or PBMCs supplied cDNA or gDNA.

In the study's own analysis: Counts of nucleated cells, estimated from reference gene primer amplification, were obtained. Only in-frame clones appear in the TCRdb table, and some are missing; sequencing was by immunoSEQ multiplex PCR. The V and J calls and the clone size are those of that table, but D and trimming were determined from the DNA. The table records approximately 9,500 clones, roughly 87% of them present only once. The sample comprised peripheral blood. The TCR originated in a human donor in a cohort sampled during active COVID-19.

The CDR3 region is CASSPQTGIYGYTF. CDR3 in DNA: TGTGCCAGTAGTCCCCAGACAGGGATCTATGGCTACACCTTC. The V call is TRBV19, the J call TRBJ1-2; 7 positions agree with TRBD1. The CDR3 consists of 14 residues. The trim removed 5 bases at V and 4 bases at J, leaving 7 bases unmatched. Germline V gene lookup returns CDR1 LNHDA and CDR2 SQIVND (reference sequence).